One sample yielded the 7 T cell receptor beta chains listed below, sequenced in a study of cytomegalovirus exposure and HLA in healthy donors. Primers: 60 Vbeta forward and 13 Jbeta reverse. Clones were sequenced by immunoSEQ multiplex PCR, and TCRdb holds only the in-frame ones, with some missing. The sample includes about 150,000 clones, more than 65% of them seen just once. Material: PBMCs. These receptors were taken from a man between 45 and 60 years old in good health and CMV-seropositive.

A single count supports this clone. The chain links TRBV30 to TRBJ2-7; D is possibly TRBD1 (6 bases). The V end lost 5 bases, the J end lost 4 bases, and 21 bases lay between the germline ends. Germline lookup yields CDR1 GTSNPN and CDR2 SVGIG (reference sequence). The CDR3 covers 15 residues. As DNA, the CDR3 is TGTGCCTGGGCCGCTAAAGGGGGAGTAGGGTACGAGCAGTACTTC. As protein: CAWAAKGGVGYEQYF.

This clone was seen only once. The V gene is TRBV6-1, the J gene TRBJ2-1; 7 nucleotides align to TRBD1. The J segment lost 6 bases and the V segment lost 3 bases, leaving 2 bases of the junction unmatched. The V gene's germline CDR1 is MNHNS and CDR2 SASEGT. CDR3 length: 13 residues. CDR3 amino acids: CASSDHRGNEQFF. CDR3 sequence (DNA): TGTGCCAGCAGTGATCACAGGGGCAATGAGCAGTTCTTC.

The gene calls are TRBV6-5 and TRBJ2-7, with D unclear. The CDR3 is 12 amino acids. Germline V gene data show CDR1 as MNHEY and CDR2 as SVGAGI. The V gene lost 5 bases and the J gene lost 3 bases, with 8 bases spanning the gap. The CDR3 bases are TGTGCCAGCAGTGAACAGATCTACGAGCAGTACTTC. This gives the protein CASSEQIYEQYF.

The chain has TRBV5-1 and TRBJ2-5; tentative D call: TRBD1 (5 bases). The J call may be wrong; the DNA end is better matched by TRBJ2-7. Germline lookup yields CDR1 SGHRS and CDR2 YFSETQ. This CDR3 has 16 amino acids. The CDR3 spells CASSSETVQTSYEQYF. In DNA, the CDR3 is TGCGCCAGCAGCTCTGAGACAGTCCAAACCTCCTACGAGCAGTACTTC.

This chain joins TRBV2 and TRBJ1-4; possibly TRBD1 for D (5 bases). Germline lookup yields CDR1 SNHLY and CDR2 FYNNEI. CDR3 size: 14 residues. V lost 4 bases, J lost 3 bases, and 9 bases lay in between. The CDR3 DNA follows: TGTGCCAGCAGTGGGGGCAGGGCTAATGAAAAACTGTTTTTT. It yields the protein CASSGGRANEKLFF.

This clone was recorded a few times. The CDR3 here is CASSIDNYEQYF. In DNA, the CDR3 is TGTGCCAGTAGTATTGACAATTACGAGCAGTACTTC. The V and J genes are TRBV19 and TRBJ2-5, with D uncertain. The better agreement between TRBJ2-7 and the DNA end casts doubt on the J call. This CDR3 has 12 residues. Germline loops: CDR1 LNHDA, CDR2 SQIVND (reference sequence).

V gene TRBV7-9 combines with J gene TRBJ1-6; 7 nucleotides agree with TRBD1. In germline, CDR1 is SEHNR, CDR2 FQNEAQ (reference sequence). V trimming: 1 base; J trimming: 8 bases; junction bases outside the gene matches: 2. The CDR3 sequence is 14 residues long. CDR3 protein: CASSLVGGDSPLHF. DNA for the CDR3: TGTGCCAGCAGCTTAGTAGGGGGCGATTCACCCCTCCACTTT.